This TCR beta chain was captured by sequencing in a study of blood T cells in healthy people across ages. Across the whole study: Template switching recovered approximately one barcoded beta molecule for every two T cells.

Study results and limitations: Naive and antigen-experienced cells could not be conclusively compared, given unsorted PBMCs. TCR beta diversity, measured per million T cells, fell in a roughly linear way with age.

Each sample used at least 6.5 million PBMCs. Alongside a J-beta primer mix, a sample-barcoded 5' primer served in a second PCR lasting roughly 7 to 11 cycles. TCRdb redid the calling of the 5' RACE reads with MiXCR, one entry per CDR3 protein. The table lists roughly 2 million distinct CDR3 sequences, less than 50% of them singletons. Points on this clonotype: Its antigen is unknown.

This TCR came from a woman in her thirties or forties in good health. Sequencing used blood.

Here the CDR3 reads CASSPVIETQYF. The CDR3 region has the DNA TGTGCCAGCTCACCGGTAATAGAGACCCAGTACTTC. V and J are TRBV18 and TRBJ2-5; D call uncertain. Germline lookup yields CDR1 KGHSH and CDR2 LQKENI. The ends were cut back, 3 bases at V and 4 bases at J, with 6 bases in the middle. This CDR3 spans 12 amino acids.